A selection of T cell receptor beta chains follows, all from one sample in a study of cytomegalovirus exposure and HLA in healthy donors. Assay: immunoSEQ multiplex PCR; the TCRdb copy retains only in-frame clones and omits some. The sample has 160,000 or so clones, around 80% seen once. Sequenced sample: PBMCs. Every receptor here comes from a man in his forties or fifties in good health and CMV-seronegative. Both conserved end residues are part of each CDR3. A D gene is named only where the DNA matches it firmly. The size field is filled for only some rows; it gives once, few, many or a size class.

TRBJ1-4	-	TRBV28	-	CASSPPRGTNEKLFF
TRBJ1-3	TRBD1	TRBV19	-	CASSPTGVGNTIYF
TRBJ2-7	-	TRBV12-2	-	CASRKRQGPSSYEQYF
TRBJ2-7	TRBD1	TRBV5-1	once	CASSSPGQGTYEQYF
TRBJ1-5	-	TRBV6-5	-	CASSRDTQYNQPQHF
TRBJ2-3	-	TRBV19	-	CASSHRASTDTQYF
TRBJ1-1	TRBD1	TRBV19	-	CASSIWAGGRTEAFF
TRBJ2-5	TRBD1	TRBV19	once	CASSTWTGGQETQYF
TRBJ2-7	-	TRBV14	-	CASSQAVHEQYF
TRBJ1-1	-	TRBV6-6	few	CASILTRASNTEAFF
TRBJ1-5	-	TRBV7-9	-	CASSRGTGNLNQPQHF
TRBJ2-5	-	TRBV6-6	-	CASSLRLVQETQYF
TRBJ1-5	-	TRBV28	-	CASSLPSQGSNQPQHF
TRBJ1-1	TRBD1	TRBV4-1	-	CASSHTGDMNTEAFF
TRBJ1-6	-	TRBV7-9	-	CASSLRGISTSPLHF
TRBJ1-1	-	TRBV11-2	-	CASSPSTREAFF
TRBJ2-3	TRBD2	TRBV30	few	CAWAEGGSGTDTQYF
TRBJ2-2	TRBD2	TRBV7-2	-	CASSPSGEVVTGELFF
TRBJ2-5	-	TRBV29-1	-	CSVSPSGGGGETQYF
TRBJ2-1	TRBD2	TRBV19	-	CASSITGLVYNEQFF
TRBJ2-7	TRBD2	TRBV29-1	-	CSVEGGSAYEQYF
TRBJ2-3	TRBD1	TRBV19	-	CASSRQGVRGTDTQYF
TRBJ1-5	TRBD1	TRBV7-9	-	CASSPGAGGGQPQHF
TRBJ1-1	-	TRBV11-3	-	CASSLDPAGLNTEAFF
TRBJ1-5	TRBD1	TRBV30	-	CACGQGGNQPQHF
TRBJ2-7	-	TRBV6-5	-	CASSYSRRVAYEQYF
TRBJ1-5	-	TRBV7-6	-	CASSLAGAGNQPQHF
TRBJ1-2	-	TRBV19	-	CASRASSLANYGYTF
TRBJ2-2	-	TRBV7-8	-	CASSLTRAGTGELFF
TRBJ2-1	-	TRBV5-4	-	CASTEGGFTNEQFF
TRBJ1-4	-	TRBV27	-	CASSFRGRENEKLFF
TRBJ2-7	-	TRBV6-6	-	CASSTSDSEQYF
TRBJ2-7	TRBD2	TRBV7-7	-	CASSLSSGSSGEQYF
TRBJ2-7	-	TRBV15	-	CATSRVIGVSYEQYF
TRBJ1-4	TRBD1	TRBV7-9	once	CASDRDRYNEKLFF
TRBJ2-4	-	TRBV5-1	-	CASSLGAGEKNIQYF
TRBJ2-4	TRBD1	TRBV7-2	-	CASSLGQGGNIQYF
TRBJ2-1	TRBD2	TRBV27	-	CASSPREGWEQFF
TRBJ1-2	-	TRBV27	-	CASSSLGAYGYTF
TRBJ2-5	-	TRBV5-1	-	CASSSREKQETQYF
TRBJ2-3	-	TRBV5-1	-	CASSSGADTQYF
TRBJ1-4	-	TRBV19	-	CASSMSGRAGKLFF
TRBJ1-4	-	TRBV27	-	CASSLSPPGEKLFF
TRBJ2-1	-	TRBV5-4	-	CASSLEPPDEQFF
TRBJ1-2	-	TRBV19	-	CASSITAGYTF
TRBJ1-5	-	TRBV5-6	few	CASSLAVNQPQHF
TRBJ2-7	TRBD1	TRBV2	-	CASSELQGADEQYF
TRBJ2-7	TRBD1	TRBV6-1	-	CASSEPGQGSNEQYF
TRBJ2-2	TRBD1	TRBV13	-	CASSVGQGTLGHTGELFF
TRBJ1-1	TRBD1	TRBV4-3	-	CASSLGTVMNTEAFF
TRBJ1-6	TRBD1	TRBV10-3	-	CAISDGTGYYPLHF
TRBJ1-2	-	TRBV27	-	CASSLSGGSDYGYTF
TRBJ2-3	TRBD2	TRBV5-4	-	CASSMRTSGGTDTQYF
TRBJ2-7	-	TRBV4-3	-	CASSQDRSGLIYEQYF
TRBJ2-5	TRBD1	TRBV5-4	-	CASRGRGIRETQYF